This is a list of T cell receptor beta chains from one sample in a study of graft-versus-host responses after intestinal transplantation. These receptors have no identified antigens. Clones were read by immunoSEQ multiplex PCR, and TCRdb kept only the in-frame ones, dropping some. The profile shows around 90,000 clones, about 93% of them singletons. Material: unstimulated CD8+ T cells sorted from spleen or lymph node cells, obtained before transplant. These receptors originate from a human donor who was the organ donor for an intestinal transplant. CDR3s include the opening cysteine and the closing phenylalanine or tryptophan. The D gene is left open where the match is weak. The size of a clone is reported for some rows only, either as once, few or many, or as a class for expanded clones.

d_call j_call clone_size v_call cdr3_nt cdr3_aa
- TRBJ2-5 - TRBV6-1 TGTGCCAGCGCCGGACAGCCTCAAGAGACCCAGTACTTC CASAGQPQETQYF
TRBD1 TRBJ1-5 - TRBV5-1 TGCGCCAGCAGCAAGGGACAGGGGGATCAGCCCCAGCATTTT CASSKGQGDQPQHF
- TRBJ1-2 - TRBV29-1 TGCAGCGTCTTTCTCCGGGGTGGGGGCTACACCTTC CSVFLRGGGYTF
- TRBJ2-7 - TRBV7-9 TGTGCCAGCAGCGAGGGCGAGCAGTACTTC CASSEGEQYF
- TRBJ1-2 - TRBV7-9 TGTGCCAGCAGCAACGAAGATAAGGGGTATGGCTACACCTTC CASSNEDKGYGYTF
TRBD1 TRBJ1-2 - TRBV5-6 TGTGCCAGCAGCCTAGGTATAGGACAGGGCTATGGCTACACCTTC CASSLGIGQGYGYTF
- TRBJ1-1 - TRBV2 TGTGCCAGCGAGGGAGGGGGGCCAGCTTTCTTT CASEGGGPAFF
- TRBJ2-3 - TRBV5-6 TGTGCCAGCAGCTTGGACCAACAGGGTCAGCCGCAGTATTTT CASSLDQQGQPQYF
- TRBJ2-1 - TRBV27 TGTGCCAGCAGTTTCGGAGGAATGTACAATGAGCAGTTCTTC CASSFGGMYNEQFF
TRBD2 TRBJ2-6 - TRBV4-3 TGCGCCAGCACTAAGCGGGGCAGGCGAACCGCAACTAACTCTGGGGCCAACGTCCTGACTTTC CASTKRGRRTATNSGANVLTF
TRBD1 TRBJ1-2 - TRBV9 TGTGCCAGCAGCGCCGAAGGACAGGGAAAGGTACCTGGCTACACCTTC CASSAEGQGKVPGYTF
TRBD1 TRBJ2-1 few TRBV4-3 TGCGCCAGCAGCCAAGAATGGACAGGGGTATTAAATGAGCAGTTCTTC CASSQEWTGVLNEQFF
- TRBJ1-5 - TRBV28 TGTGCCAGCAGGTGGGCAGGGTTTGTGCAGCCCCAGCATTTT CASRWAGFVQPQHF
- TRBJ2-1 - TRBV23-1 TGCGCCAGCAGTCACGGGACACCCTACAATGAGCAGTTCTTC CASSHGTPYNEQFF
TRBD2 TRBJ2-1 - TRBV28 TGTGCCAGCAGTCTCCAATCTAGCGGGATTTACAATGAGCAGTTCTTC CASSLQSSGIYNEQFF
- TRBJ2-1 once TRBV2 TGTGCCAGCAGTGGATGGACTTCCCCGTACAATGAGCAGTTCTTC CASSGWTSPYNEQFF
TRBD1 TRBJ1-1 - TRBV18 TGTGCCAGCTCACCTACAGGGGAGGCAAACACTGAAGCTTTCTTT CASSPTGEANTEAFF
- TRBJ2-7 - TRBV20-1 TGCAGTGCTAGTATAGTATACGAGCAGTACTTC CSASIVYEQYF
TRBD1 TRBJ2-4 - TRBV7-9 TGTGCCAGCAGCTCCCTAAGGACAGGGGTGCCCATTCAGTACTTC CASSSLRTGVPIQYF
- TRBJ1-2 - TRBV7-9 TGTGCCAGCAGCGATTTCCGGGGAAACAATGGCTACACCTTC CASSDFRGNNGYTF
- TRBJ1-2 - TRBV5-1 TGCGCCAGCAGCTTGGGCGGGGTTCGAGGCTACACCTTC CASSLGGVRGYTF